The sequence of this TCR beta chain was determined in a study of blood T cell repertoires in COVID-19. Across the whole study: T cells, B-cell-depleted T cells, or PBMCs supplied cDNA or gDNA.

This CDR3 region has 13 residues. V lost 3 bases and J 4 bases, leaving 10 bases between the germline ends. Germline lookup yields CDR1 MDHEN and CDR2 SYDVKM. Original analysis: How many nucleated cells were present was estimated from reference gene primer amplification. Sequencing was performed with immunoSEQ multiplex PCR; in TCRdb, only in-frame clones are kept and a portion is missing. The V and J calls and clone size were taken over from that table, and D and trimming were inferred from the DNA. The table shows 190,000 or so clones, with 85% to 90% occurring only once. The chain has TRBV28 and TRBJ2-7, with D hard to call. This TCR came from a man in his forties with active or convalescent COVID-19. The specimen sequenced was peripheral blood. CDR3 amino acids: CASSFNPLYEQYF. CDR3 bases: TGTGCCAGCAGTTTTAACCCACTTTACGAGCAGTACTTC.